This T cell receptor beta chain is from a study of control samples from healthy donors and cancer patients. Trimming removed 7 bases at V and 5 bases at J, with 8 bases between. CDR3 size: 11 residues. Germline assignment: CDR1 LNHDA and CDR2 SQIVND (reference sequence). Using immunoSEQ multiplex PCR, the repertoire was profiled, and TCRdb retains in-frame clones only, with some absent. Altogether roughly 38,000 clones are present, around 78% being singletons, with the ten largest covering about 50%. Input material: blood. This chain uses TRBV19 with TRBJ1-2; unclear D gene. The receptor was derived from a man aged 55 to 70 in good health. The chain's CDR3 is CASTWQYGYTF. CDR3 nucleotides: TGTGCCAGTACCTGGCAGTATGGCTACACCTTC.